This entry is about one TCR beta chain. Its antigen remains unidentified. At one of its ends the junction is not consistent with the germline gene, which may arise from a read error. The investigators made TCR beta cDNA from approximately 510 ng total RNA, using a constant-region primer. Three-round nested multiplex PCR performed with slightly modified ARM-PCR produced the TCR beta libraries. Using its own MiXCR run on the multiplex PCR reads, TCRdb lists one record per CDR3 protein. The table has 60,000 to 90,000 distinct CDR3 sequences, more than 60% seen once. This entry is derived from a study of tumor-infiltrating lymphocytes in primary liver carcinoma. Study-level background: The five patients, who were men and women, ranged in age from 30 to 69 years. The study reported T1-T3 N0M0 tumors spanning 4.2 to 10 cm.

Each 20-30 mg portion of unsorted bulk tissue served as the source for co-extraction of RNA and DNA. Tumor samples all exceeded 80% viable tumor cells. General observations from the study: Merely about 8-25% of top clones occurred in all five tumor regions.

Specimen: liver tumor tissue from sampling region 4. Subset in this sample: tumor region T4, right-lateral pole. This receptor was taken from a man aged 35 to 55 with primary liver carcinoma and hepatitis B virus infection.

As DNA, the CDR3 is TGTGCCAGCGGCTTAGTCAATGGGGGCAGTAGGCAGGAGACCCAGTACTTC. It is translated as CASGLVNGGSRQETQYF. The V and J genes are TRBV11-2 and TRBJ2-5; possibly TRBD1 for D (6 bases). The CDR3 consists of 17 residues. The germline gives CDR1 SGHAT, CDR2 FQNNGV. The whole variable domain, filled in from reference TRBV11-2 and TRBJ2-5, reads EAGVAQSPRYKIIEKRQSVAFWCNPISGHATLYWYQQILGQGPKLLIQFQNNGVVDDSQLPKDRFSAERLKGVDSTLKIQPAKLEDSAVYLCASGLVNGGSRQETQYFGPGTRLLVL.